What follows is one T cell receptor (beta chain) and its context. This CDR3 is 16 amino acids long. Germline loops: CDR1 SGHRS, CDR2 YFSETQ. The ends lost 0 bases at V and 6 bases at J; junction bases unmatched: 6. The sample is drawn from a study of preoperative IRX-2 immunotherapy in early breast cancer. The treatment is: preoperative locoregional IRX-2 cytokine immunotherapy. Patients received preoperative, locoregional IRX-2 cytokine immunotherapy in a phase Ib study. The data were produced by immunoSEQ multiplex PCR, yet TCRdb's version contains in-frame clones alone and is incomplete. The table shows more than 35,000 clones, with around three quarters occurring only once.

This material consisted of tumor tissue, taken after IRX-2 immunotherapy. This TCR was recovered from a human donor with breast cancer. This rearrangement joins TRBV5-1 to TRBJ1-5; 10 positions match TRBD1. The CDR3 DNA is TGCGCCAGCAGCTTGGACCCGACAGGGGGCGGTCAGCCCCAGCATTTT. Translating it yields CASSLDPTGGGQPQHF.